The 10 T cell receptor beta chains presented below share a single source sample, sequenced in a study of T-cell reconstitution after alpha-beta-depleted transplantation in children. Unique molecular identifiers were incorporated when the TCRbeta library was constructed. Using its own MiXCR run on the PCR reads, TCRdb lists one record per CDR3 protein. The repertoire consists of about 980,000 distinct CDR3 sequences, with around 30% occurring once and the leading ten covering 25% to 35%. The specimen comprised PBMCs, mostly from graft donor cells, sampled 360 days after TCRalphabeta/CD19-depleted stem cell transplant. These TCRs come from a boy in the first two years of life who had a stem cell transplant for SCID, so the T cells may come from the graft donor.

This sequence joins TRBV12-3 or TRBV12-4 and TRBJ1-1, with a tentative D call TRBD1 (5 bases). The V end was cut by 5 bases, the J end by 6 bases, with 16 bases between. The length of the CDR3 is 14 residues. CDR3 amino acids: CASSLTGQRAEAFF. The CDR3 nucleotides are TGTGCCAGCAGTCTCACAGGTCAGAGGGCTGAAGCTTTCTTT.

This clonotype was counted only a few times. The chain employs TRBV18 and TRBJ1-5, with D uncertain. This CDR3 has 13 amino acids. Germline lookup yields CDR1 KGHSH and CDR2 LQKENI. Between the trimmed V and J ends, which lost 6 bases and 7 bases, there was a span of 13 bases. The CDR3 region is CASSPQTGQPQHF. The CDR3 region has the DNA TGTGCCAGCTCCCCCCAGACGGGACAGCCCCAGCATTTT.

This clonotype was counted only a few times. The rearrangement links TRBV7-6 to TRBJ2-2, with a possible D match to TRBD2 (5 bases). The CDR3 is 15 amino acids. CDR1 SGHVS and CDR2 FNYEAQ come from the germline V gene. V lost 1 base and J lost 5, with 11 bases in between. The CDR3 sequence is CASSLGLGLTGELFF. CDR3 bases: TGTGCCAGCAGCTTAGGGCTAGGACTTACCGGGGAGCTGTTTTTT.

This chain uses TRBV11-2 with TRBJ1-1; no clear D. CDR1 is SGHAT and CDR2 is FQNNGV in the germline V gene. Trimming pared 2 bases from V and 0 bases from J, leaving 16 bases between. This CDR3 region has 17 residues. In nucleotides, the CDR3 is TGTGCCAGCAGCTTACTTCGGACCGCCAAAATGAACACTGAAGCTTTCTTT. Its protein product is CASSLLRTAKMNTEAFF.

The chain links TRBV7-6 to TRBJ2-3; perhaps TRBD2 as D (5 bases). The CDR3 spans 16 residues. V shed 3 bases and J shed 2 bases, with 15 bases lying between them. Per germline, CDR1 SGHVS and CDR2 FNYEAQ. The CDR3 spells CASSLRLSTTTDTQYF. CDR3 DNA sequence: TGTGCCAGCAGCTTGAGACTATCTACCACCACAGATACGCAGTATTTT. Based on the CDR3 plus reference TRBV7-6 and TRBJ2-3, the full variable domain is GAGVSQSPRYKVTKRGQDVALRCDPISGHVSLYWYRQALGQGPEFLTYFNYEAQQDKSGLPNDRFSAERPEGSISTLTIQRTEQRDSAMYRCASSLRLSTTTDTQYFGPGTRLTVL.

V usage is TRBV20-1 and J usage is TRBJ2-1; D may be TRBD2 (7 bases). Germline V CDR1 and CDR2: DFQATT, SNEGSKA (reference sequence). With 3 bases removed from V and 1 base from J, the gap between germline ends came to 10 bases. The length of the CDR3 is 14 residues. The CDR3 region has the DNA TGCAGTGCTAGCGGGGGGCCATCCTACAATGAGCAGTTCTTC. It translates to CSASGGPSYNEQFF.

This chain links TRBV6-1 with TRBJ2-3; 11 bases align to TRBD1. There are 15 residues in the CDR3. Trimming at V came to 6 bases and at J to 4 bases, leaving 6 bases not matched to a gene. Per the germline V gene, CDR1 is MNHNS and CDR2 is SASEGT. For the CDR3, the DNA is TGTGCCAGCAGGGACAGGGGGCAGGTATCAGATACGCAGTATTTT. Its translation is CASRDRGQVSDTQYF.

This clonotype was seen only a few times. The chain is built from TRBV5-1 and TRBJ1-4; 8 bases map to TRBD1. CDR1 and CDR2 from the germline V gene are SGHRS and YFSETQ. The V gene end was trimmed by 3 bases and the J gene end by 0 bases; junction bases not matched to a gene: 4. The CDR3 runs to 16 residues. In DNA form, the CDR3 reads TGCGCCAGCAGCTGGGACAGGTTTGCAACTAATGAAAAACTGTTTTTT. Translation gives CASSWDRFATNEKLFF.

This clonotype occurred a few times. The rearrangement joins TRBV4-2 to TRBJ1-2, with TRBD1 as a possible D gene (5 bases). Germline CDR1 reads LGHNA; CDR2 reads YNFKEQ. The ends were cut back, 0 bases at V and 6 bases at J, with 14 bases in the middle. The CDR3 runs to 15 residues. The CDR3 nucleotides are TGTGCCAGCAGCCAAGATCGGTCAGGGTTGGATGGCTACACCTTC. It specifies CASSQDRSGLDGYTF.

This clonotype was counted between two and nine times. J is TRBJ2-7 and V is TRBV20-1; tentatively, D is TRBD2 (7 bases). CDR3 length: 14 amino acids. CDR1 is DFQATT and CDR2 is SNEGSKA in the germline V gene (reference sequence). The CDR3 sequence: CTSGTPLNTYEQYF. CDR3 sequence (DNA): TGCACGAGCGGGACACCCCTAAACACCTACGAGCAGTACTTC.